A single sample is the source of the 27 T cell receptor beta chains below, sequenced in a study of blood T cell repertoires in COVID-19. Clones were read by immunoSEQ multiplex PCR, and TCRdb kept only the in-frame ones, dropping some. The sample has tens of thousands of clones; approximately 90% are singletons. Material for sequencing was peripheral blood. The receptor set was obtained from a man between 65 and 79 years old with acute or convalescent COVID-19.

The V call is TRBV6-6, the J call TRBJ2-1; TRBD2 agrees at 14 bases. The germline V gene has CDR1 MNHNY and CDR2 SVGAGI (reference sequence). The V segment lost 5 bases and the J segment 3 bases; nucleotides outside the gene matches: 6. The CDR3 covers 17 residues. CDR3 protein: CASSLGLAGGLYNEQFF. The CDR3 coding sequence is TGTGCCAGCAGTCTCGGACTAGCGGGGGGACTCTACAATGAGCAGTTCTTC.

The J gene is TRBJ2-7, the V gene TRBV19; D is unresolved. CDR1 and CDR2 (germline): LNHDA, SQIVND (reference sequence). The V end lost 1 base, the J end lost 2 bases, and 9 bases lay between the germline ends. CDR3 length equals 14 residues. The CDR3 loop is CASSIGEVAYEQYF. The CDR3 coding sequence is TGTGCCAGTAGTATAGGAGAGGTGGCCTACGAGCAGTACTTC.

V and J are TRBV7-2 and TRBJ1-3; a weak D match, TRBD1 (6 bases). The CDR3 is 14 amino acids. CDR1 and CDR2 (germline): SGHTA, FQGNSA. With 6 bases removed from V and 4 bases from J, the gap between germline ends came to 13 bases. The CDR3 sequence is CASSARGGGNTIYF. The CDR3 DNA reads TGTGCCAGCAGTGCCCGGGGGGGCGGAAACACCATATATTTT.

The chain links TRBV6-6 to TRBJ1-5; the match to TRBD1 covers 7 bases. V shed 5 bases and J 3 bases; nucleotides not matched to a gene: 4. The CDR3 length is 14 residues. Germline-derived CDR1 and CDR2 are MNHNY and SVGAGI (reference sequence). The CDR3 reads CASSRTGDNQPQHF. The DNA for the CDR3 is TGTGCCAGCAGTAGGACAGGCGACAATCAGCCCCAGCATTTT.

The chain employs TRBV5-1 and TRBJ1-5, with 12 nucleotides matching TRBD1. V gave up 2 bases and J gave up 1 base; unmatched junction bases: 7. CDR1 and CDR2 (germline): SGHRS, YFSETQ. The CDR3 sequence is 18 residues long. The CDR3 loop is CASSFRDRGPKSNQPQHF. DNA of the CDR3: TGCGCCAGCAGCTTCCGGGACAGGGGGCCCAAAAGCAATCAGCCCCAGCATTTT.

The rearrangement joins TRBV6-1 to TRBJ2-1, with 10 nucleotides matching TRBD2. CDR1 and CDR2 (germline): MNHNS, SASEGT. V lost 2 bases, J lost 1 base, and 2 bases stayed unmatched. CDR3 length equals 16 residues. Written as DNA, the CDR3 is TGTGCCAGCAGTGAATTTAGCGGGGGGTCCTACAATGAGCAGTTCTTC. It encodes CASSEFSGGSYNEQFF.

The sample holds one count of this clone. The chain links TRBV14 to TRBJ1-3; D remains ambiguous. Germline-derived CDR1 and CDR2 are SGHDN and FVKESK. This CDR3 region has 14 residues. The ends were cut back, 5 bases at V and 2 bases at J, with 10 bases in the middle. The CDR3 DNA is TGTGCCAGCAGCGAAAGCGGGACTGGAAACACCATATATTTT. It codes for CASSESGTGNTIYF. Complete variable domain (other parts from reference TRBV14 and TRBJ1-3): EAGVTQFPSHSVIEKGQTVTLRCDPISGHDNLYWYRRVMGKEIKFLLHFVKESKQDESGMPNNRFLAERTGGTYSTLKVQPAELEDSGVYFCASSESGTGNTIYFGEGSWLTVV.

The chain recombines TRBV24-1 with TRBJ1-5; 9 bases are a match to TRBD1. In germline, CDR1 is KGHDR, CDR2 SFDVKD. This CDR3 is built from 15 residues. V trimming: 4 bases; J trimming: 7 bases; junction bases outside the gene matches: 7. DNA of the CDR3: TGTGCCACCAGTGACCCGGGACAGGGTGAACAGCCCCAGCATTTT. It yields the protein CATSDPGQGEQPQHF.

V is TRBV14 and J is TRBJ1-2, with 9 bases lining up with TRBD1. V gave up 2 bases and J gave up 0 bases; unmatched junction bases: 1. Germline-derived CDR1 and CDR2 are SGHDN and FVKESK. The CDR3 spans 15 residues. The chain's CDR3 is CASSQWDRANYGYTF. Here the CDR3 DNA reads TGTGCCAGCAGCCAATGGGACAGGGCTAACTATGGCTACACCTTC. Variable domain in full (rest from reference TRBV14 and TRBJ1-2): EAGVTQFPSHSVIEKGQTVTLRCDPISGHDNLYWYRRVMGKEIKFLLHFVKESKQDESGMPNNRFLAERTGGTYSTLKVQPAELEDSGVYFCASSQWDRANYGYTFGSGTRLTVV.

The chain recombines TRBV5-4 with TRBJ1-1, with D possibly TRBD1 on 5 matching bases. Per germline, CDR1 SGHNT and CDR2 YYREEE (reference sequence). The ends were cut back, 5 bases at V and 4 bases at J, with 18 bases in the middle. The CDR3 totals 15 residues. The CDR3 loop is CASSSGMGRGTEAFF. DNA for the CDR3: TGTGCCAGCAGTTCAGGGATGGGTAGGGGCACTGAAGCTTTCTTT. Full variable domain (remainder filled in from reference TRBV5-4 and TRBJ1-1): ETGVTQSPTHLIKTRGQQVTLRCSSQSGHNTVSWYQQALGQGPQFIFQYYREEENGRGNFPPRFSGLQFPNYSSELNVNALELDDSALYLCASSSGMGRGTEAFFGQGTRLTVV.

The gene calls are TRBV10-1 and TRBJ1-2; 7 bases are a match to TRBD1. This CDR3 region has 14 residues. Germline V CDR1 and CDR2: WNHNN, SYGVQD (reference sequence). V gave up 8 bases and J gave up 2 bases; unmatched junction bases: 8. The CDR3 protein is CASWPRTGNYGYTF. The CDR3 region has the DNA TGCGCCAGCTGGCCCCGGACAGGCAACTATGGCTACACCTTC.

V usage is TRBV3-1 (or the pseudogene TRBV3-2) and J usage is TRBJ2-7; D perhaps matches TRBD1 (6 bases). The CDR3 sequence is 13 residues long. The V end lost 3 bases, the J end lost 4 bases, and 10 bases lay between the germline ends. Germline-derived CDR1 and CDR2 are LGHDT and YNNKEL (reference sequence). The CDR3 coding sequence is TGTGCCAGCAGCCAGGGGGCAAGATACGAGCAGTACTTC. It encodes CASSQGARYEQYF.

On this clone: Since no conserved phenylalanine or tryptophan closes the CDR3, a read error is the likely cause. Because the CDR3's place on the DNA is in doubt, the DNA is left out and the CDR3 is given as listed by TCRdb. This sequence joins TRBV20-1 and TRBJ2-7; the D call of TRBD1 is as the table states it, not checked on the DNA. Per germline, CDR1 DFQATT and CDR2 SNEGSKA (reference sequence). With termini counted, the CDR3 has 11 amino acids. The CDR3 sequence: CSAQGTGKLES.

CDR3 region: CATSRAVDQPQHF. CDR3 sequence (DNA): TGTGCCACCAGCAGAGCGGTAGATCAGCCCCAGCATTTT. The chain carries TRBV15 and TRBJ1-5; D not resolved. Germline lookup yields CDR1 LNHNV and CDR2 YYDKDF (reference sequence). The CDR3 covers 13 residues. The ends were cut back, 1 base at V and 5 bases at J, with 6 bases in the middle.

This chain links TRBV7-2 with TRBJ2-7; 8 nucleotides align to TRBD1. V dropped 8 bases and J dropped 2; count of bases not matched to a gene: 8. The CDR3 totals 14 residues. Germline-derived CDR1 and CDR2 are SGHTA and FQGNSA. CDR3 loop: CASVGQGGPYEQYF. The DNA for the CDR3 is TGTGCCAGCGTCGGACAGGGAGGACCCTACGAGCAGTACTTC. Based on the CDR3 plus reference TRBV7-2 and TRBJ2-7, the full variable domain is GAGVSQSPSNKVTEKGKDVELRCDPISGHTALYWYRQSLGQGLEFLIYFQGNSAPDKSGLPSDRFSAERTGGSVSTLTIQRTQQEDSAVYLCASVGQGGPYEQYFGPGTRLTVT.

Remarks on this clone: The same CDR3 arises from other DNA sequences in this sample as well. This chain links TRBV6-2 or TRBV6-3 with TRBJ1-2, with D possibly TRBD1 on 5 matching bases. Deletions cut 0 bases from V and 8 bases from J, with 10 bases between. Germline V gene sequence: CDR1 MNHEY, CDR2 SVGEGT. This CDR3 has 13 amino acids. The CDR3 DNA reads TGTGCCAGCAGTTACTCGGGGGGTCTCGGCTACACCTTC. Translating gives CASSYSGGLGYTF.

V gene TRBV19 combines with J gene TRBJ2-2; TRBD1 matches 10 bases. The CDR3 is 16 residues long. Germline CDR1 LNHDA, CDR2 SQIVND (reference sequence). V lost 3 bases to trimming and J lost 4 bases; unmatched junction nucleotides: 5. CDR3 in DNA: TGTGCCAGTAGTATTCTAGGACAGGGGGGCACCGGGGAGCTGTTTTTT. Protein product: CASSILGQGGTGELFF.

This clone was counted only a few times. DNA for the CDR3: TGTGCCTGGAGTGCAGGGCCTGGAAACACCATATATTTT. Its translation is CAWSAGPGNTIYF. V usage is TRBV30 and J usage is TRBJ1-3, with a weak D call TRBD1 (5 bases). CDR3 length: 13 amino acids. Germline lookup yields CDR1 GTSNPN and CDR2 SVGIG (reference sequence). V lost 1 base and J lost 2, with 6 bases in between.

This clone has only one observation. The CDR3 spells CASSIKSRGNSNQPQHF. The CDR3 nucleotides are TGTGCCAGTAGTATTAAGTCGAGAGGGAACAGCAATCAGCCCCAGCATTTT. V usage is TRBV19 and J usage is TRBJ1-5; D gene uncertain. The CDR3 has 17 residues. The ends were cut back, 3 bases at V and 1 base at J, with 16 bases in the middle. In germline, CDR1 is LNHDA, CDR2 SQIVND (reference sequence).

This rearrangement joins TRBV7-2 to TRBJ1-6; 9 bases are a match to TRBD1. CDR3 length: 17 amino acids. In germline, CDR1 is SGHTA, CDR2 FQGNSA. V gave up 5 bases and J gave up 0 bases; unmatched junction bases: 5. The CDR3 loop reads CASSPGQGSSYNSPLHF. Written as DNA, the CDR3 is TGTGCCAGCAGCCCCGGACAGGGGAGCTCCTATAATTCACCCCTCCACTTT.

The CDR3 sequence is CAISESTGRSQETQYF. The CDR3 DNA sequence: TGTGCCATCAGTGAGTCGACAGGGCGGTCTCAAGAGACCCAGTACTTC. This chain links TRBV10-3 with TRBJ2-5, with 7 nucleotides matching TRBD1. With 0 bases clipped from V and 2 bases from J, the junction kept 6 bases outside the gene matches. The length of the CDR3 is 16 residues. Germline lookup yields CDR1 ENHRY and CDR2 SYGVKD.

V and J are TRBV19 and TRBJ2-3; D possibly corresponds to TRBD1 (6 bases). CDR1 LNHDA and CDR2 SQIVND come from the germline V gene (reference sequence). Trimming cost V 3 bases and J 3 bases, with 7 bases left between them. This CDR3 is 13 amino acids long. The chain's CDR3 is CASSITGTDTQYF. DNA for the CDR3: TGTGCCAGTAGTATTACAGGGACAGATACGCAGTATTTT.

The chain employs TRBV3-1 (or the pseudogene TRBV3-2) and TRBJ2-2; TRBD2 agrees at 7 bases. The CDR3 length is 14 residues. The V and J ends lost 7 bases and 0 bases, in that order; junction bases with no gene match: 2. Germline loops: CDR1 LGHDT, CDR2 YNNKEL (reference sequence). CDR3: CASKTSPNTGELFF. Here the CDR3 DNA reads TGTGCCAGCAAGACTAGCCCGAACACCGGGGAGCTGTTTTTT.

V usage is TRBV30 and J usage is TRBJ2-1, with TRBD1 identical over 8 bases. Trimming at V came to 3 bases and at J to 2 bases, leaving 3 bases not matched to a gene. This CDR3 is built from 14 residues. Germline lookup yields CDR1 GTSNPN and CDR2 SVGIG (reference sequence). The CDR3 region is CAWSAGQAYNEQFF. The CDR3 DNA sequence: TGTGCCTGGAGCGCGGGACAGGCCTACAATGAGCAGTTCTTC.

The chain links TRBV12-3 or TRBV12-4 to TRBJ1-5; D is undetermined. This CDR3 spans 13 amino acids. Trimming cost V 2 bases and J 3 bases, with 5 bases left between them. The CDR3 loop is CASSLTVNQPQHF. The DNA for the CDR3 is TGTGCCAGCAGTTTAACTGTCAATCAGCCCCAGCATTTT.

The rearrangement links TRBV5-1 to TRBJ1-4; D possibly corresponds to TRBD1 (6 bases). The V end was cut by 5 bases, the J end by 8 bases, with 16 bases between. The CDR3 covers 14 residues. Looked up from germline, CDR1 is SGHRS and CDR2 is YFSETQ. The CDR3 nucleotides read TGCGCCAGCAGACCCTCCAGGGGAAACGAAAAACTGTTTTTT. It translates to CASRPSRGNEKLFF. The full variable domain, completed using reference TRBV5-1 and TRBJ1-4, is KAGVTQTPRYLIKTRGQQVTLSCSPISGHRSVSWYQQTPGQGLQFLFEYFSETQRNKGNFPGRFSGRQFSNSRSEMNVSTLELGDSALYLCASRPSRGNEKLFFGSGTQLSVL.

J is TRBJ2-7 and V is TRBV20-1; TRBD1 agrees at 12 bases. Losses at the gene ends were 3 bases for V and 4 bases for J; bases not matched to a gene: 4. This CDR3 contains 14 residues. Germline CDR1 and CDR2: DFQATT and SNEGSKA (reference sequence). DNA of the CDR3: TGCAGTGCTAGTGGGGACAGGGGGCAATACGAGCAGTACTTC. Translating it yields CSASGDRGQYEQYF.